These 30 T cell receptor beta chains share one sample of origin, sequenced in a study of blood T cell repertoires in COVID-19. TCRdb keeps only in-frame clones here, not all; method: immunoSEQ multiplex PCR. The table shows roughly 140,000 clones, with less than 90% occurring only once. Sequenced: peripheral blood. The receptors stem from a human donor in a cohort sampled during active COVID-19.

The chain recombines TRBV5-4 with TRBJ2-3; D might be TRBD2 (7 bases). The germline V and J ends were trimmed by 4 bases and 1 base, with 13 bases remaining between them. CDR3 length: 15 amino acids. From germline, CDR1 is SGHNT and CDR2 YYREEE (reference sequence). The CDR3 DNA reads TGTGCCAGCAGCCCCGGGGGGCTGGGCACAGATACGCAGTATTTT. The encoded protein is CASSPGGLGTDTQYF.

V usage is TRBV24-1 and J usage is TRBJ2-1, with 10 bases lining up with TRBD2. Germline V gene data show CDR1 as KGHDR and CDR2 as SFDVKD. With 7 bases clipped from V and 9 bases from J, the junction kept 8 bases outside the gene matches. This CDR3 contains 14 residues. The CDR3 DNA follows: TGTGCCACCAGGCTCAGCGGGGGGGCCGGTGAGCAGTTCTTC. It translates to CATRLSGGAGEQFF.

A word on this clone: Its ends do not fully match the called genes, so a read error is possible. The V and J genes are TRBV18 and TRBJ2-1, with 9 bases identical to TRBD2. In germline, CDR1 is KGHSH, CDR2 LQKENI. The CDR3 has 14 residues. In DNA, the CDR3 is TGTGCCAGCTCACCGCGGGGGGGCTACGATGAGCAGTTCTTC. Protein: CASSPRGGYDEQFF.

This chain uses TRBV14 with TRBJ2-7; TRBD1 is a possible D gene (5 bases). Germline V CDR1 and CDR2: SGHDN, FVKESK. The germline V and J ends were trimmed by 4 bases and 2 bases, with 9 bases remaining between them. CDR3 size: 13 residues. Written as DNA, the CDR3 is TGTGCCAGCAGCCTAGCAGGGCCCTACGAGCAGTACTTC. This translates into CASSLAGPYEQYF.

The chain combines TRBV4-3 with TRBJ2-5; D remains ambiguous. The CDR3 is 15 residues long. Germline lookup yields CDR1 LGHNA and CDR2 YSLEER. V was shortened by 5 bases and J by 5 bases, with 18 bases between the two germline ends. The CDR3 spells CASSKTVGLGETQYF. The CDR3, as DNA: TGCGCCAGCAGCAAGACGGTCGGCCTAGGCGAGACCCAGTACTTC.

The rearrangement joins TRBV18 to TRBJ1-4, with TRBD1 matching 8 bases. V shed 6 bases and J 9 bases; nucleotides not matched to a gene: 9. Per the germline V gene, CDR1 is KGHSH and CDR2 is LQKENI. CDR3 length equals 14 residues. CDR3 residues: CASSPGTGRKKLFF. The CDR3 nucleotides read TGTGCCAGCTCGCCCGGGACAGGACGGAAAAAACTGTTTTTT.

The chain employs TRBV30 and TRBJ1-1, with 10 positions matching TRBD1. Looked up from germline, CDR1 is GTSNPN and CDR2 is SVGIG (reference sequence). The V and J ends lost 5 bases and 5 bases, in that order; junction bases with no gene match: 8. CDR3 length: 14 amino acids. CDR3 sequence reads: CAWSRDRGHTEAFF. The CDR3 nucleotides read TGTGCCTGGTCCCGGGACAGGGGCCATACTGAAGCTTTCTTT.

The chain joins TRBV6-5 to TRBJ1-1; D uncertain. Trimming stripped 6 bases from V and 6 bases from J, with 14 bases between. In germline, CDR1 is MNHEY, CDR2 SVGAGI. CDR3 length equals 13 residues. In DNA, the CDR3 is TGTGCCAGCAGAGCGGCCATGCGGGCTGAAGCTTTCTTT. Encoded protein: CASRAAMRAEAFF.

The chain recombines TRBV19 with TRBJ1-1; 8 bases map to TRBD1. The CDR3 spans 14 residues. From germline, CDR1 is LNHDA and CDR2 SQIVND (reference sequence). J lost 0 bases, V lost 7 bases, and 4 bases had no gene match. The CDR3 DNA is TGTGCCAGTAAGACAGGGGCCCTGAACACTGAAGCTTTCTTT. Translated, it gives CASKTGALNTEAFF.

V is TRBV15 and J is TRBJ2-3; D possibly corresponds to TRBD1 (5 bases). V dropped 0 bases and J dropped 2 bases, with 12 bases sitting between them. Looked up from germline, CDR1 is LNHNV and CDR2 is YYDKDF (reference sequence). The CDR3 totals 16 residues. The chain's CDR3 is CATSRDAAGNTDTQYF. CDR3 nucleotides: TGTGCCACCAGCAGAGATGCGGCAGGGAACACAGATACGCAGTATTTT.

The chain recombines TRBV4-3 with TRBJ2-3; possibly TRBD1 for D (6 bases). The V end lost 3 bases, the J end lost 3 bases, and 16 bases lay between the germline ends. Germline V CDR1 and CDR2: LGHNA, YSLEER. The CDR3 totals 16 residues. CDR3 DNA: TGCGCCAGCAGCCAGTTACCAGGGCAGGGGACAGATACGCAGTATTTT. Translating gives CASSQLPGQGTDTQYF.

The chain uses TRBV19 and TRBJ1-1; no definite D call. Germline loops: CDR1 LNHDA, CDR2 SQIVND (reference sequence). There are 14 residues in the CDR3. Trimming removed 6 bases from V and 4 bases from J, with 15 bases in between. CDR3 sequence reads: CASSYALEGTEAFF. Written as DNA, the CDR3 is TGTGCCAGTAGCTATGCCCTGGAGGGCACTGAAGCTTTCTTT.

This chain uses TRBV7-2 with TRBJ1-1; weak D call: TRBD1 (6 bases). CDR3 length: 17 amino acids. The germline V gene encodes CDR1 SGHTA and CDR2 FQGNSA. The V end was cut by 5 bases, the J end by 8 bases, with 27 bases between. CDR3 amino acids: CASSPRGGGKGRGEAFF. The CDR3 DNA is TGTGCCAGCAGCCCCCGCGGGGGCGGTAAGGGGCGGGGGGAAGCTTTCTTT. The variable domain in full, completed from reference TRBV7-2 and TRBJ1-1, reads GAGVSQSPSNKVTEKGKDVELRCDPISGHTALYWYRQSLGQGLEFLIYFQGNSAPDKSGLPSDRFSAERTGGSVSTLTIQRTQQEDSAVYLCASSPRGGGKGRGEAFFGQGTRLTVV.

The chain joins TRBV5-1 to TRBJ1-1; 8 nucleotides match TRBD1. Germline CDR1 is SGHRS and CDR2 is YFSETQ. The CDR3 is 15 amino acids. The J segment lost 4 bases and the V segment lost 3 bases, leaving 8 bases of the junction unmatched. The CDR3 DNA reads TGCGCCAGCAGCTCGACAGGGGATGGGACCACTGAAGCTTTCTTT. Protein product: CASSSTGDGTTEAFF.

The CDR3 spells CASSRALGQNTEAFF. In nucleotides, the CDR3 is TGTGCCAGCAGCCGCGCGCTCGGACAGAACACTGAAGCTTTCTTT. This chain joins TRBV6-5 and TRBJ1-1; D might be TRBD1 (5 bases). This CDR3 region has 15 residues. V was trimmed by 6 bases and J by 1 base, leaving 15 bases between them. Germline V gives CDR1 MNHEY, CDR2 SVGAGI.

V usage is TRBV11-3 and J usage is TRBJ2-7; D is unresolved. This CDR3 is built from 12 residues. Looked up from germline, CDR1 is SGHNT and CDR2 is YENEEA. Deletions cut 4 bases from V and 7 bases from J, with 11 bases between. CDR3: CASSSKTGEQYF. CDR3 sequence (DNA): TGTGCCAGCAGCTCCAAAACCGGGGAGCAGTACTTC.

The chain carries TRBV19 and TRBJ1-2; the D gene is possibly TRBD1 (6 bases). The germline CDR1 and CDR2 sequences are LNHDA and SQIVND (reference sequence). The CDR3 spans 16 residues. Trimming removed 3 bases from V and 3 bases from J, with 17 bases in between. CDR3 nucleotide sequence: TGTGCCAGTAGTATGAGAAGAGGGGGGGCCGACTATGGCTACACCTTC. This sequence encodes CASSMRRGGADYGYTF.

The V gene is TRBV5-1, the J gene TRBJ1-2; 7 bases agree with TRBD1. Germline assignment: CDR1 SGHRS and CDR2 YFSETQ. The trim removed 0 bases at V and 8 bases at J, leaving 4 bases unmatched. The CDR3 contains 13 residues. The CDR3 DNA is TGCGCCAGCAGCTTGGAAGGGGGCTGGGGCTACACCTTC. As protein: CASSLEGGWGYTF. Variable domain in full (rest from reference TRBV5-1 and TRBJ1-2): KAGVTQTPRYLIKTRGQQVTLSCSPISGHRSVSWYQQTPGQGLQFLFEYFSETQRNKGNFPGRFSGRQFSNSRSEMNVSTLELGDSALYLCASSLEGGWGYTFGSGTRLTVV.

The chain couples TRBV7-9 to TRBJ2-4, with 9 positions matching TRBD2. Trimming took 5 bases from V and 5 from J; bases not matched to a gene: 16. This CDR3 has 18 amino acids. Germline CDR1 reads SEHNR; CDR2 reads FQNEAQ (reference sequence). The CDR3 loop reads CASSVGVVVSGGQNIQYF. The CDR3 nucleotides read TGTGCCAGCAGCGTAGGGGTTGTAGTTAGCGGGGGACAAAACATTCAGTACTTC.

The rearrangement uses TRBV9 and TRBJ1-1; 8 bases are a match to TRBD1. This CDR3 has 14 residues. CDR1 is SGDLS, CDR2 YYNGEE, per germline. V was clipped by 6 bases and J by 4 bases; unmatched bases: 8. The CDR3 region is CASTPGGRLTEAFF. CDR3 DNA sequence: TGTGCCAGCACCCCAGGGGGCAGGCTCACTGAAGCTTTCTTT.

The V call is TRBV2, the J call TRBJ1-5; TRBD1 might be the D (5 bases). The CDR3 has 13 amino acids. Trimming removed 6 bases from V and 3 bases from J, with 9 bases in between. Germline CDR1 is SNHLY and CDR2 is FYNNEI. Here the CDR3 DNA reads TGTGCCAGCAGCCCAGGGCCCAATCAGCCCCAGCATTTT. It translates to CASSPGPNQPQHF.

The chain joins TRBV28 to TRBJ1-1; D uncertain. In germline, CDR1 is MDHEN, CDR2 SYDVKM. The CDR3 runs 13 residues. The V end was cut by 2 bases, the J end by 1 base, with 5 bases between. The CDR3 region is CASSLGQNTEAFF. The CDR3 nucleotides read TGTGCCAGCAGTTTAGGGCAGAACACTGAAGCTTTCTTT. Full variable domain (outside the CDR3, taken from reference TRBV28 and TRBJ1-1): DVKVTQSSRYLVKRTGEKVFLECVQDMDHENMFWYRQDPGLGLRLIYFSYDVKMKEKGDIPEGYSVSREKKERFSLILESASTNQTSMYLCASSLGQNTEAFFGQGTRLTVV.

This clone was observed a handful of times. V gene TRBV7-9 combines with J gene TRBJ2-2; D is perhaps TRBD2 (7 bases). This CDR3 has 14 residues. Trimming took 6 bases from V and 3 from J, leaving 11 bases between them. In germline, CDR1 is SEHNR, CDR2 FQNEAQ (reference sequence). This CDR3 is CASRRGGDTGELFF. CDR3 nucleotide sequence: TGTGCCAGCAGGAGAGGGGGGGACACCGGGGAGCTGTTTTTT.

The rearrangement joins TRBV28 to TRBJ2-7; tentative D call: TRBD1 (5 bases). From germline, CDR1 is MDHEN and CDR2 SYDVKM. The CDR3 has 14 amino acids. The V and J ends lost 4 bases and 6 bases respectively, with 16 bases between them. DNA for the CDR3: TGTGCCAGCAGTTGGGGCGCCGCTTCGGCCGAGCAGTACTTC. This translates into CASSWGAASAEQYF.

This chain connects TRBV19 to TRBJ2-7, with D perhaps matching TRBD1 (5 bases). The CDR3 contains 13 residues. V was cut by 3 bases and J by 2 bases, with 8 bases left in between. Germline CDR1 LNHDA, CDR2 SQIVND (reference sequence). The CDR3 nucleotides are TGTGCCAGTAGTATTTTAGGGGCCTACGAGCAGTACTTC. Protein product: CASSILGAYEQYF.

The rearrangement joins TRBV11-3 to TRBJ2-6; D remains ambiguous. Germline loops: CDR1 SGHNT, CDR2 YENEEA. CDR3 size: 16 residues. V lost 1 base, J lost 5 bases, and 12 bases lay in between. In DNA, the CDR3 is TGTGCCAGCAGCTTAGGCGCAGGTGTTCGGGCCAACGTCCTGACTTTC. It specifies CASSLGAGVRANVLTF.

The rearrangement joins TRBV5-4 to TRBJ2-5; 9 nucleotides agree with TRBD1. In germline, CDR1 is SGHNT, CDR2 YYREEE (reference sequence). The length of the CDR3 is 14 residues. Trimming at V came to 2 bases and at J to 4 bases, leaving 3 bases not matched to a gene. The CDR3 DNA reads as TGTGCCAGCAGCTTCGACAGGGGGGCAGAGACCCAGTACTTC. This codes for CASSFDRGAETQYF.

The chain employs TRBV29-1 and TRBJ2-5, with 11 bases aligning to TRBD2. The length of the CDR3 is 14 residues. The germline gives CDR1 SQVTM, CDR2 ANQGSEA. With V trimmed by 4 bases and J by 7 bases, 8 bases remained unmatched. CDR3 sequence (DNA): TGCAGCGTTGCGGATAGCGGGGGGGCGGGGACCCAGTACTTC. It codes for CSVADSGGAGTQYF.

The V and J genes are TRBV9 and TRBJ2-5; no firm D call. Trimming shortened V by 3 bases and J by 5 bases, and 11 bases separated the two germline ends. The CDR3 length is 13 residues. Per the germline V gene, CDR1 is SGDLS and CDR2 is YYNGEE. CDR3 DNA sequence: TGTGCCAGCAGCGCACCCAACTGGGAGACCCAGTACTTC. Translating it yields CASSAPNWETQYF.

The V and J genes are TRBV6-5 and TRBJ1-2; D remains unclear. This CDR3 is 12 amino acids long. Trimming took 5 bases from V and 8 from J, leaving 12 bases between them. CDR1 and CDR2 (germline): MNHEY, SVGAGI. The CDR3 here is CASSTRTVGYTF. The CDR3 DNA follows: TGTGCCAGCAGTACGCGAACAGTAGGCTACACCTTC.